The subject of this entry is one T cell receptor beta chain. As processed by the authors: Cell counts per sample came from amplifying reference gene primers. Here immunoSEQ multiplex PCR was the method, and the copy in TCRdb shows in-frame clones only, minus some. V, J and clone size reflect that table, while D and trimming were determined from the DNA. Of 180,000 or so clones listed, around 80% are singletons. The V gene's germline CDR1 is MGHDK and CDR2 SYGVNS. This CDR3 is built from 14 residues. Trimming at V came to 3 bases and at J to 10 bases, leaving 5 bases not matched to a gene. This sample was included in a study of blood T cell repertoires in COVID-19. The wider study: Donors in the United States, Italy and Spain gave samples during acute or convalescent COVID-19.

The gene calls are TRBV25-1 and TRBJ1-6, with 8 positions matching TRBD1. The material sequenced was PBMCs or T cells enriched from blood (not recorded which). The source is a woman in her sixties or seventies who had recovered from COVID-19. CDR3 DNA sequence: TGTGCCAGCAGTGACAGGGGGCATCAATCACCCCTCCACTTT. Protein sequence: CASSDRGHQSPLHF.